The present TCR beta chain was sequenced within a study of T-cell memory formation after mild COVID-19. TCRdb redid the calling of the 5' RACE reads with MiXCR, one entry per CDR3 protein. This sample has about 470,000 distinct CDR3 sequences, with 18% found just once. The source is an adult woman who had mild COVID-19 (a few samples of this study predate the infection). Cell type and time point are not known. The source material was PBMCs or a T cell subset sorted from them (not recorded which).

The CDR3 DNA is TGTGCCAGCAGCCAGGGTTCGAAGGGGAGAGCTTTCTTT. It translates to CASSQGSKGRAFF. The chain recombines TRBV3-1 with TRBJ1-1; possibly TRBD1 for D (5 bases). V was cut by 3 bases and J by 10 bases, with 15 bases left in between. CDR3 size: 13 residues. Germline V gene data show CDR1 as LGHDT and CDR2 as YNNKEL (reference sequence). Using reference TRBV3-1 and TRBJ1-1 for the parts outside the CDR3, the full variable domain is DTAVSQTPKYLVTQMGNDKSIKCEQNLGHDTMYWYKQDSKKFLKIMFSYNNKELIINETVPNRFSPKSPDKAHLNLHINSLELGDSAVYFCASSQGSKGRAFFGQGTRLTVV.